The next 5 T cell receptor beta chains were all read from a single sample in a study of cytomegalovirus exposure and HLA in healthy donors. A multiplex PCR was run with 60 Vbeta primers and 13 Jbeta primers. Profiling relied on immunoSEQ multiplex PCR, and the TCRdb table lists in-frame clones only, not all of them. The sample shows about 140,000 clones, 70% to 90% of them seen only once. The source material was PBMCs. The receptor set was obtained from a man between 50 and 59 years old in good health and CMV-seronegative.

This clone was seen a handful of times. The V and J genes are TRBV6-1 and TRBJ1-4; 8 bases match TRBD1. Trimming took 8 bases from V and 3 from J; bases not matched to a gene: 8. This CDR3 has 15 amino acids. Per germline, CDR1 MNHNS and CDR2 SASEGT. Here the CDR3 reads CASSTGVMANEKLFF. Here the CDR3 DNA reads TGTGCCAGCTCGACAGGGGTTATGGCTAATGAAAAACTGTTTTTT.

This chain links TRBV9 with TRBJ2-6; D is perhaps TRBD2 (6 bases). This CDR3 is built from 17 residues. V was pared by 3 bases and J by 1 base, with 14 bases between. CDR1 SGDLS and CDR2 YYNGEE come from the germline V gene. The CDR3 protein is CASSAPWGGSGANVLTF. CDR3 DNA sequence: TGTGCCAGCAGCGCCCCGTGGGGAGGTTCTGGGGCCAACGTCCTGACTTTC.

The V and J genes are TRBV30 and TRBJ1-5, with a weak D call TRBD1 (5 bases). The CDR3 is made up of 14 amino acids. Trimming cost V 2 bases and J 1 base, with 9 bases left between them. Germline V gene sequence: CDR1 GTSNPN, CDR2 SVGIG (reference sequence). CDR3 residues: CAWSHGGSNQPQHF. The DNA for the CDR3 is TGTGCCTGGAGTCACGGGGGGAGCAATCAGCCCCAGCATTTT.

This clone showed up just once. J is TRBJ1-6 and V is TRBV9; D may be TRBD1 (5 bases). Germline CDR1 SGDLS, CDR2 YYNGEE. V shed 5 bases and J shed 7 bases, with 16 bases lying between them. The CDR3 loop spans 15 amino acids. The CDR3 is CASRRDGGRNSPLHF. The CDR3 DNA is TGTGCCAGCAGACGGGACGGGGGAAGGAATTCACCCCTCCACTTT.

The V call is TRBV29-1, the J call TRBJ1-1, with 7 bases that match TRBD1. CDR1 and CDR2 (germline): SQVTM, ANQGSEA. This CDR3 contains 14 residues. Unmatched junction bases numbered 8, after V lost 6 bases and J lost 1 base. The DNA for the CDR3 is TGCAGCGTGTTGGGACAGCGACCGAACACTGAAGCTTTCTTT. Translation gives CSVLGQRPNTEAFF.